This T cell receptor (beta chain) was captured in a study of metastatic and nonmetastatic thyroid tumors. Whole-study context: The authors compared repertoires across blood and tumor or nodule tissue from malignant and benign thyroid patients.

As regards this clone: What it binds is not known.

The CDR3 runs to 12 residues. V lost 0 bases, J lost 9 bases, and 11 bases lay in between. CDR1 and CDR2 (germline): GTSNPN, SVGIG (reference sequence). The entire patient cohort was treatment-naive prior to thyroid surgery. In the original workflow: It was from CDR3 differences across clinicopathological groups that a distant-metastasis classifier for papillary thyroid cancer was built. TCRdb re-clonotyped the PCR reads via MiXCR. The V and J calls and clone size are TCRdb's, not the authors'. The sample includes around 18,000 clones, 21% of them seen just once. Notes on the study in general: Benign nodules reportedly had significantly lower TCR beta diversity than malignant thyroid tumors in blood and tumor.

Sequencing used tumor tissue. The chain carries TRBV30 and TRBJ1-2; no clear D gene. The clonotype was recovered from a female donor with papillary thyroid cancer or a benign thyroid nodule (not recorded which). Some clones in this sample may be carry-over from other donors' samples. Written as DNA, the CDR3 is TGTGCCTGGAGTGTACTCGAGGGCAGCTACACCTTC. It translates to CAWSVLEGSYTF.